The sequence of this TCR beta chain was determined in a study of shared clonotypes between healthy human individuals. The table came from immunoSEQ multiplex PCR; TCRdb's copy has only in-frame clones and leaves some out. The repertoire holds approximately 1.9 million clones, with around 93% as singletons. The CDR3 spans 16 residues. Germline V lookup: CDR1 SQVTM, CDR2 ANQGSEA. V was clipped by 8 bases and J by 0 bases, with 20 bases between them. Naive CD8 cells lacked CD45RO and underwent positive selection for CCR7, leaving out terminally differentiated effector memory CD45RA+ cells. The sample comprised naive CD8+ T cells from PBMCs. J is TRBJ2-1 and V is TRBV29-1; a weak D match, TRBD2 (5 bases). The clonotype was recovered from a young man in good health. Some clones in this sample may be carry-over from other donors' samples. This CDR3 is CSISYSEARSYNEQFF. The CDR3 coding sequence is TGCAGCATCTCATATTCGGAGGCTCGCTCCTACAATGAGCAGTTCTTC.